This T cell receptor beta chain was sequenced for a study of CD8+CD57+ T cells in acquired aplastic anemia. Study summary: Isolated CD4+ and CD8+ cells, once sorted, yielded DNA averaging 3.2 ug.

Researchers used genomic DNA as the template to profile TCR beta VDJ and CDR3. TCRdb re-derived calls from the reads in MiXCR, one entry per CDR3 protein. The sample includes hundreds of thousands of distinct CDR3 sequences, around 30% of them seen just once. Points on this clonotype: What it binds is not known.

Germline V gives CDR1 SQVTM, CDR2 ANQGSEA. The CDR3 has 12 amino acids. Trimming removed 6 bases from V and 4 bases from J, with 13 bases in between. Only patients with CD8+CD57+ cell expansion on flow cytometry were chosen for sequencing. Every one of the patients had aplastic anemia (severe, acquired). Overall study results and limits: Patients shared 25 to 35 CD8+ CDR3 sequences with controls.

The sample comprised sorted CD4+, CD8+, or CD8+CD57+ T cells (not recorded which) from PBMCs. This receptor was identified in a human donor with aplastic anemia. This chain joins TRBV29-1 and TRBJ2-7, with a weak D call TRBD1 (5 bases). The CDR3 region is CSVGAPGYEQYF. As DNA, the CDR3 is TGCAGCGTAGGGGCGCCCGGGTACGAGCAGTACTTC.